These 17 T cell receptor beta chains were sequenced from one sample in a study of blood T cell repertoires in COVID-19. Measured with immunoSEQ multiplex PCR; TCRdb has only the in-frame clones, and not every one. Of 400,000 to 450,000 clones listed, about 89% are singletons. Sequenced sample: peripheral blood. These receptors were obtained from a woman aged 40 to 55 with COVID-19, enrolled during active disease.

This chain links TRBV12-3 or TRBV12-4 with TRBJ2-5; D remains ambiguous. V was trimmed by 5 bases and J by 6 bases, leaving 13 bases between them. The CDR3 spans 13 residues. The CDR3 DNA reads TGTGCCAGCAGTGCCACCCAGTACAAGACCCAGTACTTC. Residues: CASSATQYKTQYF.

The chain employs TRBV19 and TRBJ1-5; D not resolved. The germline gives CDR1 LNHDA, CDR2 SQIVND (reference sequence). The V end was cut by 7 bases, the J end by 3 bases, with 10 bases between. The CDR3 spans 13 residues. The CDR3 DNA reads as TGTGCCAGTAATTTCCGGGACAATCAGCCCCAGCATTTT. It translates to CASNFRDNQPQHF.

The V and J genes are TRBV3-1 (or the pseudogene TRBV3-2) and TRBJ2-5, with D perhaps matching TRBD2 (5 bases). This CDR3 has 15 amino acids. Deletions cut 4 bases from V and 5 bases from J, with 17 bases between. The germline V gene encodes CDR1 LGHDT and CDR2 YNNKEL (reference sequence). The CDR3 DNA sequence: TGTGCCAGCAGCCCCCGAGCGGAGAAAGCGGAGACCCAGTACTTC. It yields the protein CASSPRAEKAETQYF.

V usage is TRBV19 and J usage is TRBJ1-2; D is possibly TRBD1 (6 bases). With 1 base removed from V and 7 bases from J, the gap between germline ends came to 19 bases. This CDR3 region has 16 residues. CDR1 LNHDA and CDR2 SQIVND come from the germline V gene (reference sequence). The CDR3 coding sequence is TGTGCCAGTAGTATAGGGGCAGGGAGGGGGAAGAGTGGCTACACCTTC. Translation gives CASSIGAGRGKSGYTF.

This chain joins TRBV10-3 and TRBJ1-6, with D perhaps matching TRBD1 (6 bases). With 10 bases removed from V and 0 bases from J, the gap between germline ends came to 16 bases. The CDR3 runs 16 residues. Looked up from germline, CDR1 is ENHRY and CDR2 is SYGVKD. Written as DNA, the CDR3 is TGTGCCACCCACAGGGAATGGAGCTCCTATAATTCACCCCTCCACTTT. Amino acids: CATHREWSSYNSPLHF.

The CDR3 sequence is CASSDLVSSYNSPLHF. CDR3 bases: TGCGCCAGCAGTGATCTGGTGAGCTCCTATAATTCACCCCTCCACTTT. The gene calls are TRBV10-2 and TRBJ1-6; D is unresolved. V was clipped by 3 bases and J by 0 bases, with 9 bases between them. This CDR3 has 16 residues. Per the germline V gene, CDR1 is WSHSY and CDR2 is SAAADI.

The genes are TRBV18 and TRBJ2-1, with TRBD1 as a possible D gene (5 bases). CDR1 and CDR2 from the germline V gene are KGHSH and LQKENI. V was shortened by 2 bases and J by 8 bases, with 10 bases between the two germline ends. This CDR3 comprises 13 residues. CDR3 nucleotide sequence: TGTGCCAGCTCACCAGCAGGGCGCGATGAGCAGTTCTTC. Translation gives CASSPAGRDEQFF. Looking up the rest from reference TRBV18 and TRBJ2-1 gives the full variable domain: NAGVMQNPRHLVRRRGQEARLRCSPMKGHSHVYWYRQLPEEGLKFMVYLQKENIIDESGMPKERFSAEFPKEGPSILRIQQVVRGDSAAYFCASSPAGRDEQFFGPGTRLTVL.

CDR3 region: CASRPLGASQYSNQPQHF. The CDR3 coding sequence is TGTGCCAGTAGACCTTTGGGGGCCTCTCAGTATAGCAATCAGCCCCAGCATTTT. The chain employs TRBV19 and TRBJ1-5; D might be TRBD1 (6 bases). Germline values: CDR1 LNHDA, CDR2 SQIVND (reference sequence). V was trimmed by 6 bases and J by 0 bases, leaving 21 bases between them. This CDR3 is 18 amino acids long.

The rearrangement links TRBV15 to TRBJ1-5; perhaps TRBD1 as D (5 bases). The germline V and J ends were trimmed by 1 base and 6 bases, with 22 bases remaining between them. Germline CDR1 LNHNV, CDR2 YYDKDF (reference sequence). The CDR3 totals 18 residues. The CDR3: CATSRGFLGTSPSQPQHF. As DNA, the CDR3 is TGTGCCACCAGCAGAGGATTCTTGGGGACTAGCCCCAGTCAGCCCCAGCATTTT.

CDR3 nucleotide sequence: TGTGCCACCCAAACGGGACTAGCAAACAATGAGCAGTTCTTC. Protein sequence: CATQTGLANNEQFF. The chain employs TRBV6-5 and TRBJ2-1, with TRBD2 matching 9 bases. This CDR3 has 14 residues. Germline values: CDR1 MNHEY, CDR2 SVGAGI. After removal of 10 bases from V and 5 bases from J, the junction contained 9 bases not matched to a gene.

The chain is built from TRBV7-8 and TRBJ2-7, with a possible D match to TRBD2 (5 bases). Germline lookup yields CDR1 SGHVS and CDR2 FQNEAQ. The V gene lost 2 bases and the J gene lost 1 base, with 12 bases spanning the gap. CDR3 length: 15 amino acids. The CDR3 reads CASSLSVGDSYEQYF. The CDR3 region has the DNA TGTGCCAGCAGCTTAAGTGTCGGGGATTCCTACGAGCAGTACTTC.

The genes are TRBV10-3 and TRBJ1-2; TRBD1 is a possible D gene (6 bases). Germline CDR1 ENHRY, CDR2 SYGVKD. V was cut by 8 bases and J by 5 bases, with 18 bases left in between. The CDR3 extends over 14 amino acids. CDR3 nucleotides: TGTGCCATCCGTGGCTCAGGGGCCGGGTATGGCTACACCTTC. This codes for CAIRGSGAGYGYTF.

The V and J genes are TRBV19 and TRBJ1-4, with D uncertain. The germline CDR1 and CDR2 sequences are LNHDA and SQIVND (reference sequence). The CDR3 totals 16 residues. V lost 4 bases, J lost 4 bases, and 16 bases lay in between. CDR3 in amino acids: CASSTTTGYGNEKLFF. CDR3 nucleotide sequence: TGTGCCAGTAGTACCACGACGGGGTACGGTAATGAAAAACTGTTTTTT.

This chain uses TRBV10-3 with TRBJ2-2; 9 bases are shared with TRBD1. Per the germline V gene, CDR1 is ENHRY and CDR2 is SYGVKD. The CDR3 totals 14 residues. The junction had 4 bases not matched to a gene; V was cut back by 4 bases and J by 7 bases. The CDR3 sequence is CAISGDRVVGELFF. CDR3 nucleotide sequence: TGTGCCATCAGTGGGGACAGGGTCGTCGGGGAGCTGTTTTTT.

This chain uses TRBV2 with TRBJ1-2; no clear D. Germline CDR1 and CDR2: SNHLY and FYNNEI. Between the trimmed V and J ends, which lost 2 bases and 0 bases, there was a span of 16 bases. The CDR3 extends over 17 amino acids. CDR3: CASSETPSGRANYGYTF. The CDR3 nucleotides read TGTGCCAGCAGTGAAACCCCTTCCGGGAGAGCTAACTATGGCTACACCTTC.

The genes are TRBV9 and TRBJ2-7; possible D gene TRBD1, 6 bases. Germline loops: CDR1 SGDLS, CDR2 YYNGEE. V shed 4 bases and J shed 5 bases, with 22 bases lying between them. The CDR3 runs 16 residues. CDR3 in amino acids: CASSSRGGKGLHEQYF. The DNA of the CDR3 is TGTGCCAGCAGCTCGAGAGGGGGTAAGGGTCTCCACGAGCAGTACTTC.

V and J are TRBV7-2 and TRBJ1-5; D perhaps matches TRBD1 (6 bases). The CDR3 is 15 residues long. Germline-derived CDR1 and CDR2 are SGHTA and FQGNSA. V was shortened by 1 base and J by 7 bases, with 14 bases between the two germline ends. The CDR3 nucleotides read TGTGCCAGCAGCTTAGTTTGGGCAGGGGAACAGCCCCAGCATTTT. Encoded protein: CASSLVWAGEQPQHF.